This paragraph covers one TCR beta chain sequence. The antigen it binds to is not known. The sample holds no much larger clone one base away, and base qualities are not on file. The sample comes from a study of blood T cell repertoires in COVID-19 (dated by TCRdb to about 2020). Regarding the study in general: Samples from collaborators originated in the United States, Italy and Spain and spanned both the acute and convalescent phases of COVID-19. The prospective study material was composed of cDNA or gDNA derived from T cells, B-cell-depleted T cells, or PBMCs. Deeply sampled blood TCRbeta repertoires from subjects exposed to, actively infected with, or recovered from COVID-19 were included in the dataset. The repertoires were released in a freely available public database intended as a resource for research on the immune response to SARS-CoV-2. Samples came from the ongoing ImmuneRACE study (first 160 participants) plus 1,254 subjects from 6 global collaborators. Sample metadata almost always included a de-identified subject ID, COVID-19 status, age in years and sex. Where HLA class I and class II types were available, the types were taken from metadata supplied by the sample provider, not from assay-based typing. The full study reports these points: How much clinical and demographic metadata was included differed by source and by participant, and the metadata was provided uncurated.

The CDR3, cysteine through phenylalanine, is 15 amino acids long. Left in the record is the CDR3 DNA by itself, 45 bases read in frame from the first base. Reading the germline V gene gives CDR1 SGHDT and CDR2 YYEEEE. V and J lose 6 bases and 7 bases, and a span of 17 bases separates them. TCRbeta CDR3 regions were amplified from genomic DNA using the immunoSEQ Assay, a bias-controlled multiplex PCR. For the original study's pipeline: Within the assay, amplification of reference gene primers was used to estimate how many nucleated cells each sample contained. To quantify the absolute abundance of each unique TCRbeta CDR3 rearrangement, sequence reads were collapsed and filtered. For each sample, productive Simpson clonality was calculated as the square root of Simpson's diversity index over productive rearrangements. Entries here come from immuneACCESS through TCRdb and include only in-frame sequences with V and J called. Some clones fail to appear in such tables; in the studies checked, an unresolved V gene covers under half of the shortfall, and the cause of the remainder is unknown. V, J and clone size are those of that table, while D and trimming were read from the DNA. The table for this sample lists about 300,000 clones; roughly 86% of them were counted only once. Of the sample, 1.5% to 2% falls within the top ten clones.

One collaborating source in Seattle enrolled patients while the patients were actively infected and followed the patients over time throughout the course of disease. Collaborating institutions collected whole blood in K2EDTA tubes following their own protocols. For TCRbeta analysis, collaborators shipped samples as frozen whole blood, isolated PBMCs, or DNA extracted from either of those sample types. The chain is made from TRBV5-6 and TRBJ1-6; possibly the D gene is TRBD1, per 5 matching bases. This receptor was taken from a woman aged 25-40 years with COVID-19, enrolled during active disease. Material: peripheral blood. The CDR3 in this case is CASTLGGAGNSPLHF. The bases are TGTGCCAGCACCCTGGGAGGGGCGGGGAATTCACCCCTCCACTTT.